This is a list of T cell receptor beta chains from one sample in a study of OX40 agonist ivuxolimab in advanced cancers. Repertoires were generated with immunoSEQ multiplex PCR, while TCRdb's copy carries only in-frame clones and drops some. Here the sample spans about 55,000 clones, around four fifths being singletons. The material sequenced was CD4+ or CD8+ T cells sorted from blood, taken in a trial of the OX40 agonist ivuxolimab. Receptors originate from an adult with an advanced solid tumor such as melanoma, head and neck, liver or kidney cancer. CDR3s leave out the opening cysteine and the closing phenylalanine or tryptophan. A D gene is named only where the DNA matches it firmly.

j_gene: TRBJ2-2; d_gene: NA; v_gene: TRBV7-2; CDR3aa: ASSSDPQAGELF
j_gene: TRBJ1-2; d_gene: NA; v_gene: TRBV21-1; CDR3aa: ASSRRSCGTGTLGGYT
j_gene: TRBJ1-4; d_gene: NA; v_gene: TRBV19; CDR3aa: ASSMQGPTTGKLF
j_gene: TRBJ2-3; d_gene: NA; v_gene: TRBV28; CDR3aa: ASTYQDGGSPYTQY
j_gene: TRBJ1-2; d_gene: NA; v_gene: TRBV14; CDR3aa: ASSQDLGEGIRAYGYT
j_gene: TRBJ2-7; d_gene: NA; v_gene: TRBV29-1; CDR3aa: SVARTDSYEQY
j_gene: TRBJ2-7; d_gene: NA; v_gene: TRBV4-1; CDR3aa: ASSLKTDPYEQY
j_gene: TRBJ2-2; d_gene: TRBD1; v_gene: TRBV10-3; CDR3aa: AISPGGRGVTGELF
j_gene: TRBJ2-2; d_gene: TRBD1; v_gene: TRBV7-2; CDR3aa: ASSTTGGSNTGELF
j_gene: TRBJ2-3; d_gene: NA; v_gene: TRBV6-6; CDR3aa: ARSTERLGTDTQY
j_gene: TRBJ2-1; d_gene: NA; v_gene: TRBV15; CDR3aa: ATLRGGSSYNEQF
j_gene: TRBJ2-2; d_gene: NA; v_gene: TRBV5-1; CDR3aa: ASSLPNTGELF
j_gene: TRBJ1-5; d_gene: NA; v_gene: TRBV7-9; CDR3aa: ASSFLGGEAQH
j_gene: TRBJ2-3; d_gene: NA; v_gene: TRBV7-8; CDR3aa: ASSPTGVQDTQY
j_gene: TRBJ1-1; d_gene: NA; v_gene: TRBV5-1; CDR3aa: ASSLETTIPAF
j_gene: TRBJ1-1; d_gene: NA; v_gene: TRBV9; CDR3aa: ASSVAGKNTEAF
j_gene: TRBJ2-5; d_gene: NA; v_gene: TRBV5-4; CDR3aa: ASSRDVGSGTQY
j_gene: TRBJ1-1; d_gene: TRBD1; v_gene: TRBV11-1; CDR3aa: ASSIYRGTEAF
j_gene: TRBJ2-3; d_gene: NA; v_gene: TRBV6-5; CDR3aa: ASSAHTDTQY
j_gene: NA; d_gene: TRBD2; v_gene: TRBV6-6; CDR3aa: ASSHGGLDYEQY
j_gene: TRBJ2-2; d_gene: NA; v_gene: TRBV5-8; CDR3aa: ASSPRWAGHSTGELF
j_gene: TRBJ2-2; d_gene: TRBD2; v_gene: TRBV9; CDR3aa: ASSVRVAGTGELF
j_gene: TRBJ1-3; d_gene: TRBD1; v_gene: TRBV7-2; CDR3aa: ASSPRDRGSNTIY
j_gene: TRBJ2-5; d_gene: TRBD2; v_gene: TRBV7-2; CDR3aa: ASRFSGSGGQETQY
j_gene: TRBJ2-5; d_gene: NA; v_gene: TRBV30; CDR3aa: AWSVRETQY
j_gene: TRBJ2-7; d_gene: NA; v_gene: TRBV5-1; CDR3aa: ASSLVSGSHEQY
j_gene: TRBJ1-5; d_gene: NA; v_gene: TRBV9; CDR3aa: ASSVEAGGNQPQH
j_gene: TRBJ1-1; d_gene: NA; v_gene: TRBV11-1; CDR3aa: ASSFRAVSGLLWGEAF
j_gene: TRBJ1-3; d_gene: TRBD1; v_gene: TRBV6-5; CDR3aa: ASSYDRGAGNTIY
j_gene: TRBJ2-1; d_gene: NA; v_gene: TRBV27; CDR3aa: ASPPQRSSYNEQF
j_gene: TRBJ2-4; d_gene: NA; v_gene: TRBV6-1; CDR3aa: ASSEARLAKNIQY
j_gene: TRBJ2-5; d_gene: NA; v_gene: TRBV7-9; CDR3aa: ASSYGATETQY
j_gene: TRBJ2-4; d_gene: NA; v_gene: TRBV4-1; CDR3aa: ASSSRADLAKNIQY
j_gene: TRBJ2-3; d_gene: NA; v_gene: TRBV5-1; CDR3aa: ASSLGELEDTQY
j_gene: TRBJ1-2; d_gene: NA; v_gene: TRBV28; CDR3aa: ASSYGYGYT
j_gene: TRBJ1-1; d_gene: NA; v_gene: TRBV4-3; CDR3aa: ASSQVAPKNTEAF
j_gene: TRBJ1-5; d_gene: NA; v_gene: TRBV6-6; CDR3aa: ATEKRESGQPQH
j_gene: TRBJ1-4; d_gene: NA; v_gene: TRBV2; CDR3aa: ASTGSTNEKLF
j_gene: TRBJ2-1; d_gene: NA; v_gene: TRBV7-9; CDR3aa: ASSLGAAPWDEQF
j_gene: TRBJ2-3; d_gene: NA; v_gene: TRBV13; CDR3aa: ASGSEASTDTQY
j_gene: TRBJ1-4; d_gene: NA; v_gene: TRBV27; CDR3aa: ASSLLGTGEKLF
j_gene: TRBJ1-6; d_gene: NA; v_gene: TRBV7-2; CDR3aa: ASSFLGGNSPLH
j_gene: TRBJ1-1; d_gene: TRBD1; v_gene: TRBV4-2; CDR3aa: ASSLGRGRAF
j_gene: TRBJ2-3; d_gene: NA; v_gene: TRBV7-2; CDR3aa: ASSLGRWDTQY
j_gene: TRBJ2-7; d_gene: TRBD2; v_gene: TRBV5-1; CDR3aa: ASSIWGDYNEQY
j_gene: TRBJ1-1; d_gene: NA; v_gene: TRBV7-9; CDR3aa: ASSPAGTSPEAF
j_gene: TRBJ2-2; d_gene: NA; v_gene: TRBV9; CDR3aa: ASSVVGETGNTGELF
j_gene: TRBJ2-1; d_gene: NA; v_gene: TRBV5-1; CDR3aa: ASSPGLPGSYNEQF
j_gene: TRBJ2-1; d_gene: TRBD2; v_gene: TRBV5-6; CDR3aa: ASSPLLAGENEQF
j_gene: TRBJ2-1; d_gene: TRBD2; v_gene: TRBV9; CDR3aa: ASSVELATYNEQF
j_gene: TRBJ2-7; d_gene: NA; v_gene: TRBV28; CDR3aa: ASSASGVKAYEQY
j_gene: TRBJ2-7; d_gene: TRBD2; v_gene: TRBV2; CDR3aa: ASSERGGTYEQY
j_gene: TRBJ2-5; d_gene: NA; v_gene: TRBV6-5; CDR3aa: ASSYEGLRGGTQY
j_gene: TRBJ2-1; d_gene: NA; v_gene: TRBV2; CDR3aa: ASKLGLPNEQF
j_gene: TRBJ2-3; d_gene: NA; v_gene: TRBV9; CDR3aa: ASSVDGILETDTQY
j_gene: TRBJ1-1; d_gene: NA; v_gene: TRBV5-1; CDR3aa: ASSLGRVGLGSTEAF
j_gene: TRBJ1-4; d_gene: TRBD1; v_gene: TRBV11-3; CDR3aa: ASSPGQGSPTNEKLF
j_gene: TRBJ2-5; d_gene: TRBD2; v_gene: TRBV6-5; CDR3aa: ASTPPAGEETQY
j_gene: TRBJ2-5; d_gene: NA; v_gene: TRBV7-6; CDR3aa: ASSLESRGETQY
j_gene: TRBJ2-5; d_gene: NA; v_gene: TRBV7-8; CDR3aa: ASSLIGQLQETQY